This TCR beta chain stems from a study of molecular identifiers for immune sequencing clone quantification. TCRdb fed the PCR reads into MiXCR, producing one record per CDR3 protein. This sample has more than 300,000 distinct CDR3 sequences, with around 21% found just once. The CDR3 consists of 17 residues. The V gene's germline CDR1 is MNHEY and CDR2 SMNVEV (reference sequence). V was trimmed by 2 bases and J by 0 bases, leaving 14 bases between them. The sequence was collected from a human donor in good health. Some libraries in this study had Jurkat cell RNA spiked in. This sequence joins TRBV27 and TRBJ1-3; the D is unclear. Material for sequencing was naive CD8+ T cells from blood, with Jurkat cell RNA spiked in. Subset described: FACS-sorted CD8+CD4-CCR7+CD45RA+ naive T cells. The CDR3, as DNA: TGTGCCAGCAGTTTAGACGGACCCAGGAGCTCTGGAAACACCATATATTTT. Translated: CASSLDGPRSSGNTIYF.